This T cell receptor (beta chain) was profiled in a study of shared clonotypes between healthy human individuals. Clones were sequenced by immunoSEQ multiplex PCR, and TCRdb holds only the in-frame ones, with some missing. Among under 2.5 million clones listed, less than 95% were seen once. There are a few counts of this clone. Its specificity is not known. Other nucleotide sequences from this sample produce the same CDR3. A CD45RA-negative memory subset and a CD45RA+ naive subset were separated from the CD4+ cells. J gave up 4 bases and V 1 base, and 3 bases lay outside the gene matches. CDR3 length: 14 residues. Germline V gene sequence: CDR1 SEHNR, CDR2 FQNEAQ (reference sequence). General study results and limits: Among the subsets, naive ones generally showed larger estimated richness than memory ones.

The receptor was isolated from a man aged 18 to 29 in good health. Some clones in this sample may be carry-over from other donors' samples. Sequences were obtained from naive CD4+ T cells from PBMCs. This sample's subset: CD45RA+ positively selected. The genes are TRBV7-9 and TRBJ2-5; TRBD1 matches 7 bases. The CDR3 spells CASSLVAGGETQYF. In DNA form, the CDR3 reads TGTGCCAGCAGCTTAGTGGCAGGGGGAGAGACCCAGTACTTC.